A few counts support the clone carrying this T cell receptor beta chain. Its antigen is not identified. RNA was extracted and reverse transcribed into cDNA as the sequencing template. Measured with immunoSEQ multiplex PCR; TCRdb has only the in-frame clones, and not every one. The sample comprises some 240,000 clones, about 58% of which are singletons, and approximately 1.4% rests with the top ten. The record originates from a study of CD8+ T cells in alopecia areata. Study-wide context: Treated patients swallowed 5 to 10 mg of oral tofacitinib twice daily. Patients remained on tofacitinib for 6 to 18 months and then went 6 months without it.

V lost 0 bases and J lost 5; bases outside the gene matches: 8. This CDR3 region has 16 residues. Germline V gene sequence: CDR1 LNHNV, CDR2 YYDKDF (reference sequence). Treatment indicated: oral pan-JAK inhibitor, 5-10 mg twice daily. Study-wide results and limits: It was lesional scalp, especially alopecia totalis/universalis, that showed higher clonality than normal scalp. Normal-skin resident alphabeta T cells also appear among scalp sample sequences.

Sequenced here: CD4+ T cells sorted from blood, sampled at week 4, from a patient treated with tofacitinib. J is TRBJ2-3 and V is TRBV15; TRBD2 matches 7 bases. The clonotype was recovered from a human donor with alopecia areata. The CDR3 here is CATSRDGTTLGDTQYF. For the CDR3, the DNA is TGTGCCACCAGCAGAGATGGGACTACCCTGGGAGATACGCAGTATTTT.